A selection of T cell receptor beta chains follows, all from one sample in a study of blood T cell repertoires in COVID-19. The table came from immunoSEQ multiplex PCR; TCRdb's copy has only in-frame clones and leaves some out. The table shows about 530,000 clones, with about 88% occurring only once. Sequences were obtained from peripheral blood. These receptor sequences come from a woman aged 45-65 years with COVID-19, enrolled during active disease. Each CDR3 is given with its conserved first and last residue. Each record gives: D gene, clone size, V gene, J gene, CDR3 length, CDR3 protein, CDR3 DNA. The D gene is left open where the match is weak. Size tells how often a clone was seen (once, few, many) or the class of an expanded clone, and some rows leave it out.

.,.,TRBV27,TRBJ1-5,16,CASSLGVRGSNQPQHF,TGTGCCAGCAGTTTAGGGGTTAGAGGGAGCAATCAGCCCCAGCATTTT
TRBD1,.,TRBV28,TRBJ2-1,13,CASSMGQGHEQFF,TGTGCCAGCAGCATGGGACAGGGGCATGAGCAGTTCTTC
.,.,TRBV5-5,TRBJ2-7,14,CASSLRTVQDEQYF,TGTGCCAGCAGCTTGAGAACAGTCCAGGACGAGCAGTACTTC
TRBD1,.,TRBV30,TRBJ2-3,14,CATRRQGGTDTQYF,TGTGCCACTAGGCGTCAGGGGGGCACAGATACGCAGTATTTT
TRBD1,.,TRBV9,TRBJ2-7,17,CASSPTGSRRAGYEQYF,TGTGCCAGCAGCCCGACAGGGAGCCGCAGGGCCGGCTACGAGCAGTACTTC
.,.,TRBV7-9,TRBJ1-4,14,CASSLAIGVEKLFF,TGTGCCAGCAGCCTAGCTATAGGGGTTGAAAAACTGTTTTTT
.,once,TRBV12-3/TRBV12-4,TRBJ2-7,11,CARRGGYEQYF,TGTGCCCGAAGGGGGGGCTACGAGCAGTACTTC
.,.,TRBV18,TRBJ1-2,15,CASSPGYRANYGYTF,TGTGCCAGCTCACCCGGCTACAGAGCTAACTATGGCTACACCTTC
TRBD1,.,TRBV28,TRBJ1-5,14,CASILQGVNQPQHF,TGTGCCAGCATCCTACAGGGGGTCAATCAGCCCCAGCATTTT
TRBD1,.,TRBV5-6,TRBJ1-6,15,CASSILDRVVSPLHF,TGTGCCAGCAGCATTTTGGACAGGGTGGTTTCACCCCTCCACTTT
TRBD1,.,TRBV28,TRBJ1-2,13,CASTLGQGGGYTF,TGTGCCAGCACCCTAGGACAGGGAGGTGGCTACACCTTC
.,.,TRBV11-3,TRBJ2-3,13,CASSLGAGDTQYF,TGTGCCAGCAGCTTAGGAGCTGGAGATACGCAGTATTTT
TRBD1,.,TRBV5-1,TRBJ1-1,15,CASSLGQGGITEAFF,TGCGCCAGCAGCTTGGGACAGGGAGGTATCACTGAAGCTTTCTTT
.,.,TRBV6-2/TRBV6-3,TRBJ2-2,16,CASSSLAGAGTGELFF,TGTGCCAGCAGTTCCTTGGCGGGGGCGGGCACCGGGGAGCTGTTTTTT
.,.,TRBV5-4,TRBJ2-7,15,CASSPRAGEYHEQYF,TGTGCCAGCAGCCCTCGAGCAGGGGAATACCACGAGCAGTACTTC
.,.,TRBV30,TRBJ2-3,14,CAWSARPGTDTQYF,TGTGCCTGGAGTGCTAGGCCGGGCACAGATACGCAGTATTTT
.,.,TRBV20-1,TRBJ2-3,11,CSARGTGMQYF,TGCAGTGCTAGAGGTACAGGGATGCAGTATTTT
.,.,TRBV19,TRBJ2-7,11,CASSGAYEQYF,TGTGCCAGTAGCGGGGCCTACGAGCAGTACTTC
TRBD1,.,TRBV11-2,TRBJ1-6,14,CASSYGQGDSPLHF,TGTGCCAGCAGCTACGGACAGGGTGATTCACCCCTCCACTTT
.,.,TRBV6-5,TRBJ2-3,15,CASSYSPTMRPTQYF,TGTGCCAGCAGTTACTCGCCTACAATGAGGCCGACGCAGTATTTT
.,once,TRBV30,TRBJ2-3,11,CAWSGGDTQYF,TGTGCCTGGAGTGGAGGAGATACGCAGTATTTT
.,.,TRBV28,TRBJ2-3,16,CASSVTGYFTLDTQYF,TGTGCCAGCAGTGTGACAGGATATTTCACATTGGATACGCAGTATTTT
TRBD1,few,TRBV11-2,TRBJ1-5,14,CASSLAQGGRPQHF,TGTGCCAGCAGCTTAGCACAGGGGGGGAGGCCCCAGCATTTT
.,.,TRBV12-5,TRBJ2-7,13,CASAFLGTYEQYF,TGTGCTAGTGCCTTCCTTGGCACCTACGAGCAGTACTTC